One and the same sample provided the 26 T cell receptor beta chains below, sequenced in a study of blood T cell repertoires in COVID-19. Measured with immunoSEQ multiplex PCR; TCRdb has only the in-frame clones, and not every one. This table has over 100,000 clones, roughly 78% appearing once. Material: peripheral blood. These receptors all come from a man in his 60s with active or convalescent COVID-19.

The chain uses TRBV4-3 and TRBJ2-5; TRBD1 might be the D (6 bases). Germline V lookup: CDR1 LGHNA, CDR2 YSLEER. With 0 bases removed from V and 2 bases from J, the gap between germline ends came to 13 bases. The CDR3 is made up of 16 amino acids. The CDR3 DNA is TGCGCCAGCAGCCAAGATCAGGGGAAGATTCAAGAGACCCAGTACTTC. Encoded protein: CASSQDQGKIQETQYF.

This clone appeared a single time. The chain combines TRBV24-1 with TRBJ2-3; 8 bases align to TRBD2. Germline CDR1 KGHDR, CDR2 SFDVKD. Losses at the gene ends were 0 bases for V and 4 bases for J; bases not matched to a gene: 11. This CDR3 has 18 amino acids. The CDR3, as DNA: TGTGCCACCAGTGATTTGGGGCCCAGCGGGAGTAAAGCAGATACGCAGTATTTT. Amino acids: CATSDLGPSGSKADTQYF.

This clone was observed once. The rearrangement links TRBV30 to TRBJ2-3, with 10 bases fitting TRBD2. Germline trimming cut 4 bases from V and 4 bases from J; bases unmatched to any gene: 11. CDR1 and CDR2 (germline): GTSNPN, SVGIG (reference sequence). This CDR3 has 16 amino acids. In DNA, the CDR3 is TGTGCCTGGACGGCTAGCGGGAGAGGGTACGCAGATACGCAGTATTTT. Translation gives CAWTASGRGYADTQYF.

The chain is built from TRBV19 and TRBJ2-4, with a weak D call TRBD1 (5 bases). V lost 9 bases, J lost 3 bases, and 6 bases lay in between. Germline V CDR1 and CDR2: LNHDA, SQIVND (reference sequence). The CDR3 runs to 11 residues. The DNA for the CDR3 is TGTGCCAGCGACAGCAAAAACATTCAGTACTTC. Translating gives CASDSKNIQYF.

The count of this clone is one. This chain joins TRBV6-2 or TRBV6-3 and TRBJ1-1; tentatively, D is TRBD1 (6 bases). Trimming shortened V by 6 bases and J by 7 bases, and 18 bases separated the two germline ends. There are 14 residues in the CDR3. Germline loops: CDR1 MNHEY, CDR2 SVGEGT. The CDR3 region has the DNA TGTGCCAGCAGCCCGAGTTGGGGGCAGGTTGAAGCTTTCTTT. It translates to CASSPSWGQVEAFF.

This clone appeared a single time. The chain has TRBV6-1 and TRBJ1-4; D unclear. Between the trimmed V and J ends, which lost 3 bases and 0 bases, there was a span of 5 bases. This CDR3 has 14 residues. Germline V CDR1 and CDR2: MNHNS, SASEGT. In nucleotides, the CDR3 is TGTGCCAGCAGTGATCTTGCAACTAATGAAAAACTGTTTTTT. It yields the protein CASSDLATNEKLFF.

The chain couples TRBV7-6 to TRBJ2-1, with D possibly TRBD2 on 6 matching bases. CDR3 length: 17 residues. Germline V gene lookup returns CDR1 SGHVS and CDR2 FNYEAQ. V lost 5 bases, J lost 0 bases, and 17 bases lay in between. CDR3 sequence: CASSPRSGLSSYNEQFF. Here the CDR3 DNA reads TGTGCCAGCAGCCCTCGGAGCGGGCTTAGCTCCTACAATGAGCAGTTCTTC. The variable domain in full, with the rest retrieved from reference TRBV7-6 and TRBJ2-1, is GAGVSQSPRYKVTKRGQDVALRCDPISGHVSLYWYRQALGQGPEFLTYFNYEAQQDKSGLPNDRFSAERPEGSISTLTIQRTEQRDSAMYRCASSPRSGLSSYNEQFFGPGTRLTVL.

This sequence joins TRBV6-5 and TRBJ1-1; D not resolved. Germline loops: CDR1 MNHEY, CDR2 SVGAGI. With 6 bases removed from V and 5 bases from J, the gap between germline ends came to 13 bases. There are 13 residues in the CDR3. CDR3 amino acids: CASRGNLETEAFF. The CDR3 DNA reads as TGTGCCAGCAGAGGAAACCTGGAGACTGAAGCTTTCTTT.

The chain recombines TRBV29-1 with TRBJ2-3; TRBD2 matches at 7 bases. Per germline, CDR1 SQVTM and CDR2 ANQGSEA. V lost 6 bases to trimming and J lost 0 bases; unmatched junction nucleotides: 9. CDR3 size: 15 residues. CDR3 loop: CSVAPTSVSTDTQYF. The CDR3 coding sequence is TGCAGCGTGGCCCCTACTAGCGTCAGCACAGATACGCAGTATTTT.

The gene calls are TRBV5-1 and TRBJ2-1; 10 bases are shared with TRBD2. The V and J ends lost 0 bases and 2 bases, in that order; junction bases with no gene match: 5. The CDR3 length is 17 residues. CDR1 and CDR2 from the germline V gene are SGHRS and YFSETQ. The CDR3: CASSLARLAGAYNEQFF. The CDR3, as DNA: TGCGCCAGCAGCTTGGCGAGACTAGCGGGCGCCTACAATGAGCAGTTCTTC.

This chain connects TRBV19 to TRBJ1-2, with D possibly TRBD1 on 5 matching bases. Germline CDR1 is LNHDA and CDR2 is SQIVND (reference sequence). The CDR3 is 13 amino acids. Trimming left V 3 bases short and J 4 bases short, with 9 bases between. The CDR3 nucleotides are TGTGCCAGTAGTATTCGGGGGAGCTATGGCTACACCTTC. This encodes CASSIRGSYGYTF.

The CDR3 region has the DNA TGTGCCAGCAGCCCTCGACTAGCGGGAGTCAACGAGCAGTACTTC. Translated: CASSPRLAGVNEQYF. The rearrangement uses TRBV7-3 and TRBJ2-7, with 12 bases fitting TRBD2. CDR1 and CDR2 from the germline V gene are SGHTA and FQGTGA. The junction had 7 bases not matched to a gene; V was cut back by 5 bases and J by 5 bases. The CDR3 totals 15 residues.

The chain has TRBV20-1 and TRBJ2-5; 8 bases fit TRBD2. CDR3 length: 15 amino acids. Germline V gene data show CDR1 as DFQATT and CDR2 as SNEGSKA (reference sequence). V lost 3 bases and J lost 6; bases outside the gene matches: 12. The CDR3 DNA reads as TGCAGTGCTAGTGGTTTCAGCGGGAGTCCTAAGACCCAGTACTTC. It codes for CSASGFSGSPKTQYF.

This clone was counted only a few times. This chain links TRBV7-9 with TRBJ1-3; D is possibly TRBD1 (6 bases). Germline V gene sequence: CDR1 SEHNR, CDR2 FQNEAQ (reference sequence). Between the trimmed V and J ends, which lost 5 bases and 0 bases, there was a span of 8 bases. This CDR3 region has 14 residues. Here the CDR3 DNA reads TGTGCCAGCAGCCCACAGGGCTCTGGAAACACCATATATTTT. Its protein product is CASSPQGSGNTIYF. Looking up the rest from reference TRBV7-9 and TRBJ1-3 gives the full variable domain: DTGVSQNPRHKITKRGQNVTFRCDPISEHNRLYWYRQTLGQGPEFLTYFQNEAQLEKSRLLSDRFSAERPKGSFSTLEIQRTEQGDSAMYLCASSPQGSGNTIYFGEGSWLTVV.

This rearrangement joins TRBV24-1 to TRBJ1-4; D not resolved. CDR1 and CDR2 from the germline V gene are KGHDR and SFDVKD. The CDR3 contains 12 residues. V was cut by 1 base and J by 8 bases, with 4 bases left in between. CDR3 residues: CATSDFGEKLFF. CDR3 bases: TGTGCCACCAGTGATTTCGGGGAAAAACTGTTTTTT.

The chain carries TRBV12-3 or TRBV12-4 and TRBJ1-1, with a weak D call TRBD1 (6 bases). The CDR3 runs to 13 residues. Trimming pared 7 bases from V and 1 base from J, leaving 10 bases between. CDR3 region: CASTVTGNTEAFF. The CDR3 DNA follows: TGTGCCAGCACCGTGACAGGGAACACTGAAGCTTTCTTT.

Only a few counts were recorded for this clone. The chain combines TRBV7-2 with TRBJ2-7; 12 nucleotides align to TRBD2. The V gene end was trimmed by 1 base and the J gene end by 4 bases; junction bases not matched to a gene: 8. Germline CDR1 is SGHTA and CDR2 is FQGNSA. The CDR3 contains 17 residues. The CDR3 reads CASSLGGLAGRPYEQYF. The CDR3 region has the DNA TGTGCCAGCAGCTTAGGTGGACTAGCGGGAAGGCCGTACGAGCAGTACTTC.

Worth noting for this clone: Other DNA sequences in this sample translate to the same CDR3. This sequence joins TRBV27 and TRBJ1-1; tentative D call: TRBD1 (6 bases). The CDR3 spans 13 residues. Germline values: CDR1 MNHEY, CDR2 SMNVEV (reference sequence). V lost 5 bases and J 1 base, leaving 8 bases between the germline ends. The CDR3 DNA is TGTGCCAGCAGTCAACAGGGGAACACTGAAGCTTTCTTT. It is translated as CASSQQGNTEAFF.

CDR3 bases: TGTGCCAGCAGCTTAAGCGGACTTAGGAACACCGGGGAGCTGTTTTTT. It translates to CASSLSGLRNTGELFF. The J gene is TRBJ2-2, the V gene TRBV7-9; TRBD2 might be the D (5 bases). This CDR3 comprises 16 residues. CDR1 SEHNR and CDR2 FQNEAQ come from the germline V gene (reference sequence). Deletions cut 2 bases from V and 1 base from J, with 11 bases between. Full variable domain (rest looked up from reference TRBV7-9 and TRBJ2-2): DTGVSQNPRHKITKRGQNVTFRCDPISEHNRLYWYRQTLGQGPEFLTYFQNEAQLEKSRLLSDRFSAERPKGSFSTLEIQRTEQGDSAMYLCASSLSGLRNTGELFFGEGSRLTVL.

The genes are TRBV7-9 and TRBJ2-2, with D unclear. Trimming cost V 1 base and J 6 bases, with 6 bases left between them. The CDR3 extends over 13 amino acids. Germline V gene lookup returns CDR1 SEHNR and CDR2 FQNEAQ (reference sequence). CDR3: CASSLVGPGELFF. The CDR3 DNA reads TGTGCCAGCAGCTTAGTGGGCCCCGGGGAGCTGTTTTTT. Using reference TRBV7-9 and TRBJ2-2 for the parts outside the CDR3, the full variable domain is DTGVSQNPRHKITKRGQNVTFRCDPISEHNRLYWYRQTLGQGPEFLTYFQNEAQLEKSRLLSDRFSAERPKGSFSTLEIQRTEQGDSAMYLCASSLVGPGELFFGEGSRLTVL.

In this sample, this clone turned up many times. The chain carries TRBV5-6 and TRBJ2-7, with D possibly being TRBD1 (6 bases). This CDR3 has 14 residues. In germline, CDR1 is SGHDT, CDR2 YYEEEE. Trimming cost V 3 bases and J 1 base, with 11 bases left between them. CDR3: CASSWRGQSYEQYF. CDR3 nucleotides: TGTGCCAGCAGCTGGAGAGGACAGTCCTACGAGCAGTACTTC. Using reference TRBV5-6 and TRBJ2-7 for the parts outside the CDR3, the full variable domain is DAGVTQSPTHLIKTRGQQVTLRCSPKSGHDTVSWYQQALGQGPQFIFQYYEEEERQRGNFPDRFSGHQFPNYSSELNVNALLLGDSALYLCASSWRGQSYEQYFGPGTRLTVT.

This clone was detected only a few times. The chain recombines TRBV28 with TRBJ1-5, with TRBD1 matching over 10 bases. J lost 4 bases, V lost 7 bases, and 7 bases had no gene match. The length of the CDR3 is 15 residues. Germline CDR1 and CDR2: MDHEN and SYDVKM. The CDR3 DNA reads TGTGCCAGCACCGGCGGACAGGGGGGGAATCAGCCCCAGCATTTT. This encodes CASTGGQGGNQPQHF.

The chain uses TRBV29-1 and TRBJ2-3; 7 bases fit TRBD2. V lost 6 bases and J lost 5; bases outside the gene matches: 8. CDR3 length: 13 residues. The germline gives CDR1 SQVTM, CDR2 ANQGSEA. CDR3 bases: TGCAGCGTAGCCCCTAGCGGTCAAGATACGCAGTATTTT. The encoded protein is CSVAPSGQDTQYF.

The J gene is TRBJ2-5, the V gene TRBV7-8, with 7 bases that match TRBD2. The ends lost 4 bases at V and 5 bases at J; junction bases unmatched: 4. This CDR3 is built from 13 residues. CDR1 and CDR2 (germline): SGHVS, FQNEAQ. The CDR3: CASSSGGDETQYF. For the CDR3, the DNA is TGTGCCAGCAGCTCGGGAGGAGACGAGACCCAGTACTTC.

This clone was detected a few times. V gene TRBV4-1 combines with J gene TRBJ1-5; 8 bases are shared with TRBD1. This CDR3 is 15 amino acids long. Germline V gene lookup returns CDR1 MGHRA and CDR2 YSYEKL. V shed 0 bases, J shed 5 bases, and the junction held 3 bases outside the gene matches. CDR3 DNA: TGCGCCAGCAGCCAAGAACAGACAGGGGATCAGCCCCAGCATTTT. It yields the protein CASSQEQTGDQPQHF.

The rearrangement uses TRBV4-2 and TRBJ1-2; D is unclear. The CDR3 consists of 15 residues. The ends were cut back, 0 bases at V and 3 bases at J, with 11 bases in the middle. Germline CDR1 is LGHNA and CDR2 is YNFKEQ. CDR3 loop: CASSQDRGSDYGYTF. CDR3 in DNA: TGTGCCAGCAGCCAAGATAGAGGTTCGGACTATGGCTACACCTTC.